This TCR beta chain was documented in a study of a mutant IDH1 vaccine in newly diagnosed glioma. About the research overall: The earlier regimen, radiotherapy, temozolomide, or both, was most often both. Study-wide points: Of all patients, nearly 95% showed vaccine-induced immune responses.

The time point: week 47, end of study. Each vaccine dose was 300 ug of mutant IDH1 20-mer peptide, with topical imiquimod. There were new WHO grade 3 or 4 astrocytomas in the donors, and these were IDH1-mutant and ATRX-lost. As concerns this clone: Its antigen is still unknown.

Deletions cut 1 base from V and 8 bases from J, with 14 bases between. CDR1 is MNHEY and CDR2 is SMNVEV in the germline V gene (reference sequence). The CDR3 has 14 residues. Generated by immunoSEQ multiplex PCR, the TCRdb table keeps only in-frame clones and is missing some. Of fewer than 60,000 clones in the sample, 65% were seen once. The source of this sequence is a man aged 35 to 55 with glioma. Some clones in this sample may be carry-over from other donors' samples. Material: peripheral blood mononuclear cells (PBMCs), obtained from a glioma patient whose treatment included an IDH1 peptide vaccine. The rearrangement joins TRBV27 to TRBJ1-2; D might be TRBD1 (6 bases). This chain's CDR3 is CASSLFGGAGGYTF. In DNA form, the CDR3 reads TGTGCCAGCAGTTTATTCGGGGGCGCAGGAGGCTACACCTTC.